This entry lists 30 T cell receptor beta chains sequenced from one sample in a study of beta chain features in type 1 diabetes. Sequenced material consisted of expressed TCRB transcripts (all of the isolated RNA was reverse transcribed). Sequencing was performed with immunoSEQ multiplex PCR; in TCRdb, only in-frame clones are kept and a portion is missing. The table lists 120,000 or so clones, about 18% of them singletons. For these receptors, no antigen is known. Whole-study findings and limits: Researchers report that Type 1 diabetes patients had moderately but significantly shorter TCRB CDR3s across all four CD4+ subsets.

Material: central memory CD4+ T cells from blood. The origin of the receptors is a man between 18 and 29 years old with type 1 diabetes.

The chain is built from TRBV28 and TRBJ2-7, with D possibly being TRBD1 or TRBD2 (5 bases each). Between the trimmed V and J ends, which lost 6 bases and 9 bases, there was a span of 24 bases. The CDR3 consists of 15 residues. The germline V gene encodes CDR1 MDHEN and CDR2 SYDVKM. This CDR3 reads CASRTGGDGVGVQYF. In DNA form, the CDR3 reads TGTGCCAGCAGAACAGGTGGAGACGGGGTTGGGGTGCAGTACTTC.

The gene calls are TRBV10-3 and TRBJ1-6, with TRBD1 matching 8 bases. Unmatched junction bases numbered 3, after V lost 6 bases and J lost 5 bases. The CDR3 runs 14 residues. Germline assignment: CDR1 ENHRY and CDR2 SYGVKD. CDR3 sequence (DNA): TGTGCCATCAGGCAGGGGGCCGATAATTCACCCCTCCACTTT. Translation gives CAIRQGADNSPLHF.

The V call is TRBV7-2, the J call TRBJ2-7, with 10 nucleotides matching TRBD2. Germline lookup yields CDR1 SGHTA and CDR2 FQGNSA. The CDR3 consists of 15 residues. V trimming: 1 base; J trimming: 4 bases; junction bases outside the gene matches: 4. CDR3 nucleotides: TGTGCCAGCAGCTTAGAGCGAGCGGGAGGGTACGAGCAGTACTTC. This sequence encodes CASSLERAGGYEQYF.

Details on this clone: One end of the junction is discordant with germline, which a read error may explain. This chain uses TRBV7-7 with TRBJ2-2; D is undetermined. Per germline, CDR1 SSHAT and CDR2 FNYEAQ (reference sequence). The CDR3 runs to 13 residues. CDR3 in amino acids: CASSAATGGELFF. The CDR3 region has the DNA TGTGCTAGCAGCGCCGCTACGGGCGGGGAGCTGTTTTTT.

The V and J genes are TRBV11-2 and TRBJ2-7; 8 bases map to TRBD1. The germline gives CDR1 SGHAT, CDR2 FQNNGV. J was trimmed by 12 bases and V by 4 bases; bases with no gene match: 5. The CDR3 consists of 11 residues. CDR3 sequence: CASSSRQGPYF. The CDR3 DNA is TGTGCCAGCAGCTCTCGACAGGGGCCGTACTTC. The whole variable domain, filled in from reference TRBV11-2 and TRBJ2-7, reads EAGVAQSPRYKIIEKRQSVAFWCNPISGHATLYWYQQILGQGPKLLIQFQNNGVVDDSQLPKDRFSAERLKGVDSTLKIQPAKLEDSAVYLCASSSRQGPYFGPGTRLTVT.

The chain combines TRBV5-1 with TRBJ2-6; 7 bases match TRBD2. This CDR3 is built from 16 residues. Trimming cost V 4 bases and J 0 bases; bases outside gene matches: 4. The germline gives CDR1 SGHRS, CDR2 YFSETQ. In nucleotides, the CDR3 is TGCGCCAGCAGCGTTACTAGCGTCTCTGGGGCCAACGTCCTGACTTTC. As protein: CASSVTSVSGANVLTF.

This clone occurred a few times. The rearrangement uses TRBV28 and TRBJ1-2; weak D call: TRBD1 (5 bases). Germline loops: CDR1 MDHEN, CDR2 SYDVKM. V was shortened by 5 bases and J by 6 bases, with 10 bases between the two germline ends. The CDR3 is 12 amino acids. The CDR3: CASSTGHDGYTF. The DNA for the CDR3 is TGTGCCAGCAGTACAGGACACGATGGCTACACCTTC.

The chain couples TRBV6-5 to TRBJ2-5; unclear D gene. The CDR3 spans 11 residues. V was pared by 4 bases and J by 11 bases, with 11 bases between. CDR1 and CDR2 (germline): MNHEY, SVGAGI. CDR3 loop: CASSFLRLQYF. CDR3 bases: TGTGCCAGCAGTTTCTTAAGGTTGCAGTACTTC.

This clone was seen a handful of times. The chain is built from TRBV10-3 and TRBJ1-4; unclear D gene. Germline-derived CDR1 and CDR2 are ENHRY and SYGVKD. V lost 6 bases and J 5 bases, leaving 4 bases between the germline ends. CDR3 size: 11 residues. The CDR3 is CAIRANEKLFF. The CDR3 DNA reads as TGTGCCATCAGAGCGAATGAAAAACTGTTTTTT.

In its sample, this clone was seen a few times. This chain uses TRBV14 with TRBJ2-3; 7 nucleotides line up with TRBD2. Trimming at V came to 4 bases and at J to 4 bases, leaving 14 bases not matched to a gene. CDR3 length: 17 amino acids. CDR1 and CDR2 (germline): SGHDN, FVKESK. The CDR3 protein is CASSRRDGRGMSDTQYF. DNA of the CDR3: TGTGCCAGCAGCCGAAGAGATGGGCGGGGGATGTCAGATACGCAGTATTTT.

This chain links TRBV19 with TRBJ1-5; D remains unclear. This CDR3 has 13 amino acids. V was shortened by 5 bases and J by 7 bases, with 12 bases between the two germline ends. The germline V gene has CDR1 LNHDA and CDR2 SQIVND (reference sequence). The CDR3 loop is CASSSSGPQPQHF. The CDR3 bases are TGTGCCAGTAGTTCTTCCGGGCCACAGCCCCAGCATTTT. Filled out from reference TRBV19 and TRBJ1-5, the complete variable domain reads DGGITQSPKYLFRKEGQNVTLSCEQNLNHDAMYWYRQDPGQGLRLIYYSQIVNDFQKGDIAEGYSVSREKKESFPLTVTSAQKNPTAFYLCASSSSGPQPQHFGDGTRLSIL.

This clone was detected many times. This chain uses TRBV28 with TRBJ1-1; 8 bases are a match to TRBD1. V trimming: 6 bases; J trimming: 1 base; junction bases outside the gene matches: 4. This CDR3 spans 14 amino acids. Germline V gives CDR1 MDHEN, CDR2 SYDVKM. CDR3 nucleotides: TGTGCCAGCAGGACAGGGGAGGGGAACACTGAAGCTTTCTTT. Translating it yields CASRTGEGNTEAFF.

J is TRBJ2-2 and V is TRBV5-6, with 8 bases aligning to TRBD2. The CDR3 spans 15 residues. CDR1 and CDR2 (germline): SGHDT, YYEEEE. Trimming cost V 2 bases and J 6 bases; bases outside gene matches: 6. The CDR3 nucleotides are TGTGCCAGCAGCTTTGGGCCGACTAGCGCCGGGGAGCTGTTTTTT. It yields the protein CASSFGPTSAGELFF.

This clone was found a few times. The V and J genes are TRBV4-1 and TRBJ2-7, with D tentatively TRBD1 (5 bases). The CDR3 length is 16 residues. Trimming took 8 bases from V and 6 from J, leaving 26 bases between them. Looked up from germline, CDR1 is MGHRA and CDR2 is YSYEKL. The CDR3, as DNA: TGCGCCAGCGGCCTTCCTTGGGGCGGCAGACGGTCCGAGCAGTACTTC. Translation: CASGLPWGGRRSEQYF.

The CDR3 spells CASSENSPQQETQYF. CDR3 nucleotides: TGTGCCAGCAGTGAAAATTCCCCACAGCAAGAGACCCAGTACTTC. The chain has TRBV6-1 and TRBJ2-5; D gene ambiguous. Looked up from germline, CDR1 is MNHNS and CDR2 is SASEGT. Trimming pared 2 bases from V and 2 bases from J, leaving 12 bases between. This CDR3 is 15 amino acids long.

There are a few counts of this clone. The chain is built from TRBV29-1 and TRBJ2-7, with 7 bases that match TRBD2. There are 13 residues in the CDR3. Germline CDR1 SQVTM, CDR2 ANQGSEA. Losses at the gene ends were 7 bases for V and 6 bases for J; bases not matched to a gene: 12. CDR3 in DNA: TGCAGCGCCAGAAATCTACTAGCGACCGAGCAGTACTTC. This translates into CSARNLLATEQYF.

The chain has TRBV9 and TRBJ1-2; 8 bases map to TRBD1. Germline V gene sequence: CDR1 SGDLS, CDR2 YYNGEE. The V and J ends lost 3 bases and 8 bases, in that order; junction bases with no gene match: 6. The CDR3 runs 13 residues. CDR3 amino acids: CASSGGQAGGYTF. The CDR3 DNA is TGTGCCAGCAGCGGGGGACAGGCAGGAGGCTACACCTTC. Filled out from reference TRBV9 and TRBJ1-2, the complete variable domain reads DSGVTQTPKHLITATGQRVTLRCSPRSGDLSVYWYQQSLDQGLQFLIQYYNGEERAKGNILERFSAQQFPDLHSELNLSSLELGDSALYFCASSGGQAGGYTFGSGTRLTVV.

This clone was detected ten times or more. Compared with germline, one end of the junction differs, possibly owing to a read error. The rearrangement links TRBV7-2 to TRBJ2-4; D is possibly TRBD1 or TRBD2 (5 bases each). The CDR3 contains 12 residues. Germline V lookup: CDR1 SGHTA, CDR2 FQGNSA. This chain's CDR3 is CASSVPGRLPDF. CDR3 sequence (DNA): TGTGCCAGCAGCGTACCGGGACGACTACCGGACTTC.

The genes are TRBV6-5 and TRBJ1-3; tentatively, D is TRBD1 (6 bases). CDR3 length: 15 residues. Germline CDR1 is MNHEY and CDR2 is SVGAGI. Trimming left V 6 bases short and J 4 bases short, with 16 bases between. The CDR3 nucleotides are TGTGCCAGCAGCACGAACAGGGTAGCGGGAAACACCATATATTTT. Residues: CASSTNRVAGNTIYF.

This chain connects TRBV10-3 to TRBJ2-7; no clear D. V lost 6 bases and J lost 7, with 13 bases in between. Germline-derived CDR1 and CDR2 are ENHRY and SYGVKD. The CDR3 totals 12 residues. Written as DNA, the CDR3 is TGTGCCATCAGCGCCACCTTAGGGGAGCAGTACTTC. Amino acid sequence: CAISATLGEQYF.

Details on this clone: A far more abundant clone sits one base away, making this likely a read error. The V and J genes are TRBV7-2 and TRBJ2-4, with D unclear. Germline values: CDR1 SGHTA, CDR2 FQGNSA. This CDR3 contains 15 residues. Trimming pared 1 base from V and 8 bases from J, leaving 15 bases between. The CDR3 DNA is TGTGCCAGCAGCTTAGAGCCGGGTGGTAAACACATTCAGTACTTC. Amino acids: CASSLEPGGKHIQYF.

Only a few counts were recorded for this clone. The J gene is TRBJ2-3, the V gene TRBV7-3; 8 nucleotides match TRBD2. CDR3 length: 16 residues. Unmatched junction bases numbered 9, after V lost 2 bases and J lost 5 bases. CDR1 is SGHTA, CDR2 FQGTGA, per germline. For the CDR3, the DNA is TGTGCCAGCAGCTTAGGAAGGACTAGCTCGGGAGATACGCAGTATTTT. It encodes CASSLGRTSSGDTQYF.

This clone was picked up many times. In DNA, the CDR3 is TGTGCCAGCAGCCCGGATGGGGGGAGAGGCTACGAGCAGTACTTC. Encoded protein: CASSPDGGRGYEQYF. V gene TRBV7-2 combines with J gene TRBJ2-7; tentative D call: TRBD2 (6 bases). The CDR3 contains 15 residues. The V end was cut by 5 bases, the J end by 3 bases, with 17 bases between. Germline V gene sequence: CDR1 SGHTA, CDR2 FQGNSA.

This clone was recorded a few times. This rearrangement joins TRBV4-1 to TRBJ2-3; D ambiguous. Germline CDR1 MGHRA, CDR2 YSYEKL. V shed 1 base and J shed 0 bases, with 14 bases lying between them. This CDR3 is 17 amino acids long. The DNA for the CDR3 is TGCGCCAGCAGCCAAGTGTGGGTGGGAACTAGCACAGATACGCAGTATTTT. This gives the protein CASSQVWVGTSTDTQYF.

This clone was observed many times. The V call is TRBV7-3, the J call TRBJ2-1; weak D call: TRBD1 (5 bases). This CDR3 is built from 15 residues. In germline, CDR1 is SGHTA, CDR2 FQGTGA. V lost 5 bases and J 6 bases, leaving 17 bases between the germline ends. CDR3 in DNA: TGTGCCAGCAGCCAATCCAGGGTCTCACGCAATGAGCAGTTCTTC. Its translation: CASSQSRVSRNEQFF. Based on the CDR3 plus reference TRBV7-3 and TRBJ2-1, the full variable domain is GAGVSQTPSNKVTEKGKYVELRCDPISGHTALYWYRQSLGQGPEFLIYFQGTGAADDSGLPNDRFFAVRPEGSVSTLKIQRTERGDSAVYLCASSQSRVSRNEQFFGPGTRLTVL.

The chain carries TRBV5-8 and TRBJ2-5; TRBD2 agrees at 8 bases. The V gene's germline CDR1 is SGHTS and CDR2 YDEGEE. Germline trimming cut 2 bases from V and 3 bases from J; bases unmatched to any gene: 3. This CDR3 comprises 14 residues. CDR3 residues: CASSFPGGEETQYF. CDR3 in DNA: TGTGCCAGCAGCTTCCCCGGGGGGGAAGAGACCCAGTACTTC.

The chain is built from TRBV7-2 and TRBJ2-1; a weak D match, TRBD2 (6 bases). The germline CDR1 and CDR2 sequences are SGHTA and FQGNSA. Between the trimmed V and J ends, which lost 3 bases and 5 bases, there was a span of 11 bases. CDR3 size: 14 residues. The CDR3 sequence is CASSLSGSDNEQFF. CDR3 coding DNA: TGTGCCAGCAGCTTGAGCGGGTCCGACAATGAGCAGTTCTTC. The full variable domain, completed using reference TRBV7-2 and TRBJ2-1, is GAGVSQSPSNKVTEKGKDVELRCDPISGHTALYWYRQSLGQGLEFLIYFQGNSAPDKSGLPSDRFSAERTGGSVSTLTIQRTQQEDSAVYLCASSLSGSDNEQFFGPGTRLTVL.

This clone came up a few times. The gene calls are TRBV21-1 and TRBJ2-7; no check of the table's D call, TRBD1, against the DNA was made. TRBV21-1 counts as a pseudogene. This CDR3 contains 16 residues. In nucleotides, the CDR3 is TGTGCCAGCAGCAGAGACAGACAGGGCAAGATCCACGAGCAGTACTTC. Translation: CASSRDRQGKIHEQYF.

This clone was observed a few times. The V gene is TRBV28, the J gene TRBJ2-5, with 7 nucleotides matching TRBD2. The trim removed 6 bases at V and 5 bases at J, leaving 6 bases unmatched. Germline V gene sequence: CDR1 MDHEN, CDR2 SYDVKM. The CDR3 covers 13 residues. In DNA form, the CDR3 reads TGTGCCAGCAGAAGAAGCGGGATGGAGACCCAGTACTTC. Its translation is CASRRSGMETQYF.

This chain connects TRBV4-3 to TRBJ1-2, with D tentatively TRBD1 (6 bases). In germline, CDR1 is LGHNA, CDR2 YSLEER. Trimming removed 0 bases at V and 6 bases at J, with 8 bases between. This CDR3 comprises 13 residues. CDR3 nucleotides: TGCGCCAGCAGCCAAGACAACAGGGATGGCTACACCTTC. It is translated as CASSQDNRDGYTF.